The entry that follows covers one T cell receptor (beta chain) sequence. This sample stems from a study of CD8 T cells in ankylosing spondylitis. TCRdb itself ran the 5' RACE reads through MiXCR, one entry per CDR3 protein. The repertoire holds about 160,000 distinct CDR3 sequences, around 9.6% seen once, with more than 13% in the top ten. Germline V gene lookup returns CDR1 SGDLS and CDR2 YYNGEE. The CDR3 is 14 residues long. V was pared by 0 bases and J by 4 bases, with 1 base of the junction left unmatched. Sequenced material: blood, either unsorted or a sorted T cell fraction (not recorded which). The sequence came from a female donor with ankylosing spondylitis or in good health (not recorded which). The rearrangement links TRBV9 to TRBJ1-5, with 7 bases lining up with TRBD1. In DNA, the CDR3 is TGTGCCAGCAGCGTAGCAGGGGGGAATCAGCCCCAGCATTTT. This gives the protein CASSVAGGNQPQHF.